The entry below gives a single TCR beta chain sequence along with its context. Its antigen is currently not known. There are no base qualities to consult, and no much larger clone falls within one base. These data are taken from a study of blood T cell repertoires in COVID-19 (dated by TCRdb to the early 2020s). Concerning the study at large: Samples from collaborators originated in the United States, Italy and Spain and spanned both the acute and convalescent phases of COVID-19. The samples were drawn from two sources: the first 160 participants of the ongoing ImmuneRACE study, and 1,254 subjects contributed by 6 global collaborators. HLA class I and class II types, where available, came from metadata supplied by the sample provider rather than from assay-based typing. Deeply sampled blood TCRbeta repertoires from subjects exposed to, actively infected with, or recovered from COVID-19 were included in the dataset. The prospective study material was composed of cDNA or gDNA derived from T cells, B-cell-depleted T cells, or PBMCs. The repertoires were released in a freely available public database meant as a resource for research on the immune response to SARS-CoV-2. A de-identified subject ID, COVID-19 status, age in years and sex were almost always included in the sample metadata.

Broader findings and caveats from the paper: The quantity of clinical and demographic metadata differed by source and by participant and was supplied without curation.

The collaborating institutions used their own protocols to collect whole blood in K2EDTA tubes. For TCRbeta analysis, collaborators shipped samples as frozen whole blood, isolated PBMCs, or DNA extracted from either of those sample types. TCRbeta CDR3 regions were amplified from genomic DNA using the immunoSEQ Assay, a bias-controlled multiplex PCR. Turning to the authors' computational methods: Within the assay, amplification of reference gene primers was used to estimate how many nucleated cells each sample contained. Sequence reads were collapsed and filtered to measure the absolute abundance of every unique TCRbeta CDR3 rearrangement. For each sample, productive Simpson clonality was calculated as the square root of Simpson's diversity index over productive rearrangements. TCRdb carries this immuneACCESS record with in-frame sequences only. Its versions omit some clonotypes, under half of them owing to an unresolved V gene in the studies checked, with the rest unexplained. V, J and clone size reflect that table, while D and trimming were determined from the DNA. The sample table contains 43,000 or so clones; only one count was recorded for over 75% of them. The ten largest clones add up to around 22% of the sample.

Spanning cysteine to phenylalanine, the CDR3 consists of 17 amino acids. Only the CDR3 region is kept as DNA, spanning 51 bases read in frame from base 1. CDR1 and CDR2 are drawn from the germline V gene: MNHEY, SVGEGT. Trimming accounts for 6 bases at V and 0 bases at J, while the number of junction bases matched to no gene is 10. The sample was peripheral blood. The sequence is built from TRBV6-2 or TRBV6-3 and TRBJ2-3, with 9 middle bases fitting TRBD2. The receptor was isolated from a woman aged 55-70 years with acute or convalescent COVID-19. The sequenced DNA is TGTGCCAGCAGCCTCTTGACTAGCGGTACTAGCACAGATACGCAGTATTTT. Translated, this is CASSLLTSGTSTDTQYF.